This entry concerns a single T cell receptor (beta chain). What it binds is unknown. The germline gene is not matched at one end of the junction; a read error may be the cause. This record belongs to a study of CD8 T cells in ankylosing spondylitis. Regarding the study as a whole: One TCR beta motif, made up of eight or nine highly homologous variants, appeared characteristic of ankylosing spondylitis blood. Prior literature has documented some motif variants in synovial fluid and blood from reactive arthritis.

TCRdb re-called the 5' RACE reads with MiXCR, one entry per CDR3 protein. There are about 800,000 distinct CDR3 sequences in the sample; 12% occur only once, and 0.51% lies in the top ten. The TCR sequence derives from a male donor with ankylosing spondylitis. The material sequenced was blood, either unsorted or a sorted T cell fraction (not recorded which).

The chain's CDR3 is CAGSGAGFSYNEQFF. The CDR3 nucleotides read TGTGCCGGCAGCGGCGCGGGATTCTCCTACAATGAGCAGTTCTTC. This chain connects TRBV7-9 to TRBJ2-1, with D perhaps TRBD2 (6 bases). CDR3 length equals 15 residues. From germline, CDR1 is SEHNR and CDR2 FQNEAQ (reference sequence).